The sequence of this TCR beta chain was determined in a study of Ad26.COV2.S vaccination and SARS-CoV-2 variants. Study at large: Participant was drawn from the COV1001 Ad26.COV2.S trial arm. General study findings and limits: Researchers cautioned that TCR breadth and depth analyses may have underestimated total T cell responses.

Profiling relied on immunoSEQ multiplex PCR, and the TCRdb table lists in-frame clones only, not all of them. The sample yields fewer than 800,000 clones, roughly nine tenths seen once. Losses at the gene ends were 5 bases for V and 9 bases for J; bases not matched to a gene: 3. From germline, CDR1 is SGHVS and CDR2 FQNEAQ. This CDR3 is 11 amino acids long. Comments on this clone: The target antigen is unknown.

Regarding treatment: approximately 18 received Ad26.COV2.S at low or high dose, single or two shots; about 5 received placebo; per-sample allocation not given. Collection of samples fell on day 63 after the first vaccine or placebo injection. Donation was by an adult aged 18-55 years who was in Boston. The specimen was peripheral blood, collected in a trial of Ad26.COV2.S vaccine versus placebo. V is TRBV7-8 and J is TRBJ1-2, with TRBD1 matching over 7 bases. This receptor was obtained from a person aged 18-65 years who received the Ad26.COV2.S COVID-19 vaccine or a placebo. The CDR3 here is CASSLRGSYTF. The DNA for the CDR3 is TGTGCCAGCAGCCTCAGGGGGAGCTACACCTTC.